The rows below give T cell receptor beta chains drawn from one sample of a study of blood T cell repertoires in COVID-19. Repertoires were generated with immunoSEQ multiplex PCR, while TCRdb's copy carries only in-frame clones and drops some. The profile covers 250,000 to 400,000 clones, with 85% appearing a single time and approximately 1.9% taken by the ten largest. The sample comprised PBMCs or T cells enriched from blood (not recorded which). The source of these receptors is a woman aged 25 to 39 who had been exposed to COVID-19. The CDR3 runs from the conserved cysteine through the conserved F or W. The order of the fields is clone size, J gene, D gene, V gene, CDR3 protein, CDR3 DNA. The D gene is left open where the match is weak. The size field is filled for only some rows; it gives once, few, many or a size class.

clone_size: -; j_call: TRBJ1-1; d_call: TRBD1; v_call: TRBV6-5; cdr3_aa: CASSYTRPGTASEAFF; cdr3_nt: TGTGCCAGCAGTTACACACGCCCCGGGACAGCATCTGAAGCTTTCTTT
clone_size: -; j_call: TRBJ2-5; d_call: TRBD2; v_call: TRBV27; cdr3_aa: CASSPIPLAGGGETQYF; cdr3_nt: TGTGCCAGCAGTCCCATCCCCCTAGCGGGAGGAGGAGAGACCCAGTACTTC
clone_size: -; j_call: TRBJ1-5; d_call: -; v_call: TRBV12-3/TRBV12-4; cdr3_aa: CASTGQHNQPQHF; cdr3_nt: TGTGCCAGCACTGGACAGCACAATCAGCCCCAGCATTTT
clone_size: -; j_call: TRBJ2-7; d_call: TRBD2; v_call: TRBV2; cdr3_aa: CASSRLAGDYEQYF; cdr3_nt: TGTGCCAGCAGTAGACTAGCGGGGGACTACGAGCAGTACTTC
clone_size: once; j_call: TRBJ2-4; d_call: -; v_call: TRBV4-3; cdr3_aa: CASSQGGQQNIQYF; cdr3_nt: TGCGCCAGCAGCCAAGGGGGGCAGCAAAACATTCAGTACTTC
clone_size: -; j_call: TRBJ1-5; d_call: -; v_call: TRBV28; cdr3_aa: CASTPVGGSNQPQHF; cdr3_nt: TGTGCCAGCACCCCGGTAGGGGGTAGCAATCAGCCCCAGCATTTT
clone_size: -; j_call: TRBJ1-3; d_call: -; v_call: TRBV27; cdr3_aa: CASSPGAPSRNTIYF; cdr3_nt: TGTGCCAGCAGTCCAGGGGCCCCCTCAAGAAACACCATATATTTT
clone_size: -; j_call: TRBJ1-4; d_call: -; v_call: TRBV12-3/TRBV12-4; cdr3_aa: CASSFSLEKLFF; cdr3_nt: TGTGCCAGCAGTTTTTCCCTTGAAAAACTGTTTTTT
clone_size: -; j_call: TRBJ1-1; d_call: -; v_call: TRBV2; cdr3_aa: CASSGDSFTAFF; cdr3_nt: TGTGCCAGCAGTGGGGACTCGTTTACAGCTTTCTTT
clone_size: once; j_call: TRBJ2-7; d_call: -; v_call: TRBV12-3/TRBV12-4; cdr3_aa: CASSFEVSYEQYF; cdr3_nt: TGTGCCAGCAGTTTTGAGGTTAGCTACGAGCAGTACTTC
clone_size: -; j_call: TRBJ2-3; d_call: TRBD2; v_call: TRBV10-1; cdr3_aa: CASSPTSGDVADTQYF; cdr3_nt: TGCGCCAGCAGTCCGACTAGCGGGGATGTAGCAGATACGCAGTATTTT
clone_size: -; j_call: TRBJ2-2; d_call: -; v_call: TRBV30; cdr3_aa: CAWSAPYVGGNTGELFF; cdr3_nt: TGTGCCTGGAGTGCCCCCTACGTGGGGGGTAACACCGGGGAGCTGTTTTTT
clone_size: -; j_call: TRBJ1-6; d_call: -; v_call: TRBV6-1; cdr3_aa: CASSDTQGLGNSPLHF; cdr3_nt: TGTGCCAGCAGTGACACACAGGGATTGGGTAATTCACCCCTCCACTTT
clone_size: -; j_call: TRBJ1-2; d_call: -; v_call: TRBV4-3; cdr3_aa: CASSQGRVTRYGYTF; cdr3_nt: TGCGCCAGCAGCCAAGGGAGGGTTACTCGCTATGGCTACACCTTC
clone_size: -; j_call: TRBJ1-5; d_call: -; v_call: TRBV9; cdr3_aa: CASSVGAAFNQPQHF; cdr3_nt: TGTGCCAGCAGCGTGGGGGCTGCATTCAATCAGCCCCAGCATTTT
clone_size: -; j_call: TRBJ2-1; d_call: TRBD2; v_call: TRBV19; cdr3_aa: CASSILAPTHNEQFF; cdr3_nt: TGTGCCAGTAGCATACTAGCGCCAACCCACAATGAGCAGTTCTTC
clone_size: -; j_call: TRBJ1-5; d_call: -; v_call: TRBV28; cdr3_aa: CASSSGGSVNQPQHF; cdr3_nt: TGTGCCAGCAGTTCTGGGGGGTCGGTCAATCAGCCCCAGCATTTT
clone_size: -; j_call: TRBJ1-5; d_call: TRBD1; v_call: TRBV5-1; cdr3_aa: CASSAEPGTGYNQPQHF; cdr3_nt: TGCGCCAGCAGCGCGGAACCCGGGACAGGGTACAATCAGCCCCAGCATTTT
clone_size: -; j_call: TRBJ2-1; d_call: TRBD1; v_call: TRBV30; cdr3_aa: CAWSGTGFNEQFF; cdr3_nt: TGTGCCTGGAGCGGGACAGGGTTCAATGAGCAGTTCTTC